Presented here are 10 T cell receptor beta chains from one specimen sequenced in a study of T cell responses to AZD1222 COVID-19 vaccine. TCRdb's copy holds only in-frame clones and misses some; the assay was immunoSEQ multiplex PCR. The data contain 130,000 or so clones, 75% to 95% of them seen just once; the ten biggest clones take up 6.9%. Sample: peripheral blood, taken on day 0 of AZD1222 vaccination. The receptor source for this set is an adult in good health.

This chain uses TRBV10-3 with TRBJ1-6; TRBD1 matches 9 bases. Germline CDR1 reads ENHRY; CDR2 reads SYGVKD. CDR3 length: 16 amino acids. With V trimmed by 2 bases and J by 6 bases, 5 bases remained unmatched. The chain's CDR3 is CAISEIQTGGNSPLHF. The CDR3 DNA follows: TGTGCCATCAGTGAGATTCAGACAGGGGGTAATTCACCCCTCCACTTT.

This clone was recorded only once. The chain recombines TRBV15 with TRBJ1-1; possible D gene TRBD1, 5 bases. CDR1 and CDR2 (germline): LNHNV, YYDKDF (reference sequence). CDR3 length: 14 amino acids. Trimming shortened V by 3 bases and J by 11 bases, and 19 bases separated the two germline ends. The chain's CDR3 is CATSRGVTGKEAFF. The DNA for the CDR3 is TGTGCCACCAGCAGGGGGGTAACGGGGAAGGAGGCTTTCTTT.

The chain combines TRBV5-8 with TRBJ1-4; D gene uncertain. Trimming removed 3 bases from V and 7 bases from J, with 7 bases in between. Germline V gives CDR1 SGHTS, CDR2 YDEGEE. The CDR3 length is 12 residues. CDR3 amino acids: CASSSPSEKLFF. The CDR3, as DNA: TGTGCCAGCAGCTCCCCCTCTGAAAAACTGTTTTTT.

This chain connects TRBV6-1 to TRBJ1-2; D remains ambiguous. CDR3 length: 13 amino acids. Germline lookup yields CDR1 MNHNS and CDR2 SASEGT. The V and J ends lost 3 bases and 5 bases respectively, with 10 bases between them. CDR3 nucleotide sequence: TGTGCCAGCAGTGATTGGGGTACTTATGGCTACACCTTC. Its protein product is CASSDWGTYGYTF.

The genes are TRBV12-3 or TRBV12-4 and TRBJ1-2, with a weak D call TRBD1 (6 bases). The germline V and J ends were trimmed by 3 bases and 8 bases, with 13 bases remaining between them. CDR3 size: 13 residues. CDR3 nucleotide sequence: TGTGCCAGCAGTTTGAACAGGGTTGGCGGCTACACCTTC. Translated, it gives CASSLNRVGGYTF.

The chain employs TRBV30 and TRBJ1-3; no definite D call. With 4 bases removed from V and 2 bases from J, the gap between germline ends came to 12 bases. Germline V gives CDR1 GTSNPN, CDR2 SVGIG (reference sequence). This CDR3 is 14 amino acids long. DNA for the CDR3: TGTGCCTGGACACCGAAGGTAGCTGGAAACACCATATATTTT. Protein: CAWTPKVAGNTIYF.

This chain connects TRBV24-1 to TRBJ2-3, with D possibly being TRBD1 or TRBD2 (5 bases each). This CDR3 has 15 amino acids. CDR1 KGHDR and CDR2 SFDVKD come from the germline V gene. V was clipped by 2 bases and J by 4 bases, with 12 bases between them. This CDR3 reads CATSDSPGQSDTQYF. The CDR3, as DNA: TGTGCCACCAGTGATTCTCCGGGGCAGTCAGATACGCAGTATTTT.

This clone was seen once. The chain has TRBV29-1 and TRBJ2-7; TRBD2 matches 13 bases. CDR1 and CDR2 (germline): SQVTM, ANQGSEA. CDR3 size: 15 residues. The CDR3 DNA is TGCAGGGCAGGACTAGCGGGGGCCCTCGGGTACGAGCAGTACTTC. This gives the protein CRAGLAGALGYEQYF.

This chain connects TRBV5-8 to TRBJ2-5; 9 bases line up with TRBD2. In germline, CDR1 is SGHTS, CDR2 YDEGEE. The CDR3 sequence is 14 residues long. The ends lost 3 bases at V and 4 bases at J; junction bases unmatched: 4. The CDR3 loop reads CASSWGLAGETQYF. The CDR3 DNA reads as TGTGCCAGCAGCTGGGGACTAGCAGGAGAGACCCAGTACTTC.

The rearrangement links TRBV11-2 to TRBJ2-5; TRBD2 agrees at 13 bases. V shed 5 bases and J 5 bases; nucleotides not matched to a gene: 11. This CDR3 is 17 amino acids long. Germline V gene lookup returns CDR1 SGHAT and CDR2 FQNNGV. The CDR3 DNA follows: TGTGCCAGCAGCCACAGGACTAGCGGGGGAACGGCTGAGACCCAGTACTTC. Amino acids: CASSHRTSGGTAETQYF. Full variable domain (remainder filled in from reference TRBV11-2 and TRBJ2-5): EAGVAQSPRYKIIEKRQSVAFWCNPISGHATLYWYQQILGQGPKLLIQFQNNGVVDDSQLPKDRFSAERLKGVDSTLKIQPAKLEDSAVYLCASSHRTSGGTAETQYFGPGTRLLVL.